Presented here are 25 T cell receptor beta chains from one specimen sequenced in a study of vaccination and CD4 T cells after COVID-19. Cultured CD4+ T-cell DNA underwent Oncomine TCR Beta short-read sequencing. Using its own MiXCR run on the PCR reads, TCRdb lists one record per CDR3 protein. The table includes about 18,000 distinct CDR3 sequences, around 44% detected once. Treatment meaning: approximately nine-day PBMC culture with coronavirus spike peptide pools or control peptides (ViraFEST assay). No antigen has been identified for these receptors. The sample consisted of CD4+ T cells from blood, cultured in vitro, taken after SARS-CoV-2 vaccination. These receptors were obtained from a human donor who had recovered from COVID-19.

This chain uses TRBV10-2 with TRBJ2-6; 7 bases line up with TRBD1. Germline V lookup: CDR1 WSHSY, CDR2 SAAADI. CDR3 size: 18 residues. The V and J ends lost 0 bases and 0 bases, in that order; junction bases with no gene match: 5. Here the CDR3 reads CASSESGTVSSGANVLTF. The DNA of the CDR3 is TGCGCCAGCAGTGAGTCCGGGACAGTCTCCTCTGGGGCCAACGTCCTGACTTTC.

J is TRBJ2-3 and V is TRBV7-2; possibly TRBD2 for D (6 bases). Per germline, CDR1 SGHTA and CDR2 FQGNSA. The CDR3 consists of 16 residues. Trimming took off 4 bases at V and 7 bases at J, with 21 bases between the two ends. The CDR3 loop is CASSSRGAADTHTQYF. The CDR3 DNA sequence: TGTGCCAGCAGCTCGCGGGGAGCGGCGGATACTCATACGCAGTATTTT.

This clonotype occurred a few times. This chain links TRBV20-1 with TRBJ1-2; 8 bases align to TRBD1. The V gene's germline CDR1 is DFQATT and CDR2 SNEGSKA (reference sequence). V gave up 3 bases and J gave up 4 bases; unmatched junction bases: 10. The CDR3 runs to 15 residues. The CDR3 DNA follows: TGCAGTGCTAGGGACAGGGCTGATTGGAGCTATGGCTACACCTTC. This translates into CSARDRADWSYGYTF.

This clonotype turned up a few times. The CDR3 protein is CSASQGSNQPQHF. CDR3 nucleotide sequence: TGCAGTGCTAGCCAGGGAAGCAATCAGCCCCAGCATTTT. This sequence joins TRBV20-1 and TRBJ1-5; weak D call: TRBD1 (5 bases). Germline V gene sequence: CDR1 DFQATT, CDR2 SNEGSKA (reference sequence). V dropped 3 bases and J dropped 1 base, with 7 bases sitting between them. CDR3 length: 13 residues.

This clonotype was seen a few times. This rearrangement joins TRBV20-1 to TRBJ2-7, with 7 bases lining up with TRBD2. The CDR3 loop spans 15 amino acids. Trimming removed 6 bases from V and 7 bases from J; junction bases left unmatched: 18. The germline V gene has CDR1 DFQATT and CDR2 SNEGSKA (reference sequence). The CDR3 DNA sequence: TGCAGTGCCTCTACCCAGGGCGGGAGTCTGGGGGAGCAGTACTTC. This translates into CSASTQGGSLGEQYF.

This clonotype was counted a few times. The rearrangement links TRBV15 to TRBJ1-2; no clear D gene. In germline, CDR1 is LNHNV, CDR2 YYDKDF (reference sequence). The CDR3 is 14 residues long. The V gene lost 4 bases and the J gene lost 4 bases, with 13 bases spanning the gap. The CDR3 protein is CATSTRTSGYGYTF. Written as DNA, the CDR3 is TGTGCCACCAGCACACGAACCTCGGGCTATGGCTACACCTTC.

The gene calls are TRBV7-9 and TRBJ2-1; 8 bases agree with TRBD2. Germline V CDR1 and CDR2: SEHNR, FQNEAQ (reference sequence). The CDR3 extends over 15 amino acids. With 1 base clipped from V and 5 bases from J, the junction kept 4 bases outside the gene matches. CDR3 sequence: CASSLGTSSNNEQFF. In DNA, the CDR3 is TGTGCCAGCAGCTTAGGGACTAGCAGCAACAATGAGCAGTTCTTC. Together with reference TRBV7-9 and TRBJ2-1, the CDR3 gives the full variable domain: DTGVSQNPRHKITKRGQNVTFRCDPISEHNRLYWYRQTLGQGPEFLTYFQNEAQLEKSRLLSDRFSAERPKGSFSTLEIQRTEQGDSAMYLCASSLGTSSNNEQFFGPGTRLTVL.

This chain joins TRBV7-2 and TRBJ1-4; D not certain. The CDR3 consists of 13 residues. Per germline, CDR1 SGHTA and CDR2 FQGNSA. Trimming took off 2 bases at V and 12 bases at J, with 13 bases between the two ends. This CDR3 is CASSLREGWELFF. The CDR3 nucleotides read TGTGCCAGCAGCTTAAGGGAGGGCTGGGAACTGTTTTTT. The variable domain in full, completed from reference TRBV7-2 and TRBJ1-4, reads GAGVSQSPSNKVTEKGKDVELRCDPISGHTALYWYRQSLGQGLEFLIYFQGNSAPDKSGLPSDRFSAERTGGSVSTLTIQRTQQEDSAVYLCASSLREGWELFFGSGTQLSVL.

The V and J genes are TRBV6-2 or TRBV6-3 and TRBJ1-5, with 8 bases lining up with TRBD1. CDR1 is MNHEY and CDR2 is SVGEGT in the germline V gene. V shed 8 bases, J shed 0 bases, and the junction held 12 bases outside the gene matches. This CDR3 region has 17 residues. DNA for the CDR3: TGTGCCAGCTCGCGGGACAGGACCTTTTATAGCAATCAGCCCCAGCATTTT. Translating gives CASSRDRTFYSNQPQHF.

V and J are TRBV5-1 and TRBJ1-1; D may be TRBD1 (6 bases). Germline lookup yields CDR1 SGHRS and CDR2 YFSETQ. The CDR3 length is 12 residues. V was clipped by 0 bases and J by 8 bases, with 8 bases between them. CDR3 sequence (DNA): TGCGCCAGCAGCTTGGAAGGACAGGAAGCTTTCTTT. This encodes CASSLEGQEAFF.

This clonotype was counted only a few times. This chain uses TRBV28 with TRBJ1-2, with 8 bases aligning to TRBD1. Trimming at V came to 4 bases and at J to 7 bases, leaving 14 bases not matched to a gene. This CDR3 region has 16 residues. Germline CDR1 reads MDHEN; CDR2 reads SYDVKM. CDR3 protein: CASSSFSGGAIRGYTF. As DNA, the CDR3 is TGTGCCAGCAGTTCTTTCTCAGGGGGCGCAATTCGTGGCTACACCTTC.

This clonotype was seen a handful of times. V usage is TRBV20-1 and J usage is TRBJ1-6, with 8 positions matching TRBD1. The CDR3 has 13 residues. Germline trimming cut 3 bases from V and 5 bases from J; bases unmatched to any gene: 0. In germline, CDR1 is DFQATT, CDR2 SNEGSKA (reference sequence). The CDR3 sequence is CSARGQDNSPLHF. CDR3 nucleotides: TGCAGTGCTAGGGGACAGGATAATTCACCCCTCCACTTT.

A few counts support this clonotype. J is TRBJ1-2 and V is TRBV19; TRBD1 is a possible D gene (6 bases). CDR3 length equals 15 residues. V lost 5 bases to trimming and J lost 3 bases, with 16 bases between them. The germline CDR1 and CDR2 sequences are LNHDA and SQIVND (reference sequence). The CDR3 sequence is CASSVTGSTYYGYTF. The CDR3 DNA follows: TGTGCCAGTAGTGTTACAGGGAGTACCTACTATGGCTACACCTTC.

This chain uses TRBV18 with TRBJ1-5; D gene uncertain. Germline V gene data show CDR1 as KGHSH and CDR2 as LQKENI. The CDR3 runs 15 residues. The germline V and J ends were trimmed by 2 bases and 1 base, with 9 bases remaining between them. Written as DNA, the CDR3 is TGTGCCAGCTCACCAGAGGCCGGGAGCAATCAGCCCCAGCATTTT. Encoded protein: CASSPEAGSNQPQHF.

This sequence joins TRBV7-9 and TRBJ2-7; D gene uncertain. The CDR3 is 14 residues long. CDR1 is SEHNR and CDR2 is FQNEAQ in the germline V gene (reference sequence). V shed 7 bases and J shed 0 bases, with 13 bases lying between them. The CDR3 DNA reads TGTGCCAGCAAACCGGGCCAAAGCTCCTACGAGCAGTACTTC. It encodes CASKPGQSSYEQYF.

The chain has TRBV6-1 and TRBJ2-2, with 11 nucleotides matching TRBD2. V was pared by 3 bases and J by 5 bases, with 5 bases of the junction left unmatched. In germline, CDR1 is MNHNS, CDR2 SASEGT. The CDR3 runs to 16 residues. CDR3 region: CASSDLSGRGTGELFF. The CDR3 region has the DNA TGTGCCAGCAGTGACCTTAGCGGGAGGGGTACCGGGGAGCTGTTTTTT.

The gene calls are TRBV7-2 and TRBJ2-7; perhaps TRBD1 as D (5 bases). V was cut by 1 base and J by 1 base, with 14 bases left in between. Looked up from germline, CDR1 is SGHTA and CDR2 is FQGNSA. The CDR3 is made up of 16 amino acids. The CDR3 is CASSLGPDTRSYEQYF. CDR3 in DNA: TGTGCCAGCAGCTTAGGCCCGGACACGAGATCCTACGAGCAGTACTTC.

The chain joins TRBV27 to TRBJ2-1; 12 nucleotides align to TRBD2. The length of the CDR3 is 13 residues. Per the germline V gene, CDR1 is MNHEY and CDR2 is SMNVEV (reference sequence). The V segment lost 6 bases and the J segment 12 bases; nucleotides outside the gene matches: 6. The CDR3 is CASRDLAGGPQFF. CDR3 coding DNA: TGTGCCAGCAGGGATCTAGCGGGGGGGCCGCAGTTCTTC.

The gene calls are TRBV30 and TRBJ2-7; D is undetermined. Trimming shortened V by 0 bases and J by 0 bases, and 12 bases separated the two germline ends. Per the germline V gene, CDR1 is GTSNPN and CDR2 is SVGIG (reference sequence). This CDR3 is built from 15 residues. CDR3 in DNA: TGTGCCTGGAGTGTAAGTTTCCCTAGCTCCTACGAGCAGTACTTC. Translation gives CAWSVSFPSSYEQYF.

A few counts support this clonotype. The rearrangement links TRBV6-4 to TRBJ1-2; D may be TRBD1 (5 bases). CDR1 is MRHNA and CDR2 is SNTAGT in the germline V gene. The CDR3 is 15 amino acids. V was trimmed by 2 bases and J by 5 bases, leaving 15 bases between them. CDR3 sequence reads: CASSDGETDGYGYTF. The CDR3 DNA reads as TGTGCCAGCAGTGACGGAGAGACAGACGGATATGGCTACACCTTC.

The chain uses TRBV14 and TRBJ2-3; D unresolved. Trimming removed 1 base from V and 1 base from J, with 9 bases in between. Germline V gives CDR1 SGHDN, CDR2 FVKESK. The CDR3 consists of 15 residues. The CDR3 loop is CASSQVNLGTDTQYF. CDR3 coding DNA: TGTGCCAGCAGCCAAGTTAACTTAGGCACAGATACGCAGTATTTT.

This clonotype was counted a few times. The chain carries TRBV28 and TRBJ1-2; D remains ambiguous. Trimming left V 6 bases short and J 8 bases short, with 19 bases between. CDR3 length: 14 amino acids. CDR1 and CDR2 from the germline V gene are MDHEN and SYDVKM. The chain's CDR3 is CASSSDPVASGYTF. CDR3 sequence (DNA): TGTGCCAGCAGCTCCGACCCAGTGGCGAGCGGCTACACCTTC.

In its sample, this clonotype was seen a few times. The chain is built from TRBV5-8 and TRBJ1-5; a possible D gene is TRBD1 (5 bases). Germline V CDR1 and CDR2: SGHTS, YDEGEE. The germline V and J ends were trimmed by 4 bases and 6 bases, with 17 bases remaining between them. This CDR3 has 15 residues. The chain's CDR3 is CASSRGWQGGQPQHF. The CDR3 DNA follows: TGTGCCAGCAGCCGGGGGTGGCAGGGAGGTCAGCCCCAGCATTTT.

The chain carries TRBV4-2 and TRBJ2-1, with 8 bases identical to TRBD2. The CDR3 extends over 17 amino acids. Germline-derived CDR1 and CDR2 are LGHNA and YNFKEQ. Trimming cost V 4 bases and J 1 base; bases outside gene matches: 9. CDR3 region: CASSRQAGGDSYNEQFF. CDR3 coding DNA: TGTGCCAGCAGCCGGCAGGCCGGGGGGGATTCCTACAATGAGCAGTTCTTC.

This clonotype was detected a few times. The V call is TRBV7-2, the J call TRBJ1-5; possibly TRBD1 for D (5 bases). V lost 0 bases and J lost 2, with 11 bases in between. The CDR3 loop spans 16 amino acids. CDR1 and CDR2 from the germline V gene are SGHTA and FQGNSA. The CDR3 sequence: CASSLAGRRGNQPQHF. Here the CDR3 DNA reads TGTGCCAGCAGCTTAGCGGGGCGCCGAGGCAATCAGCCCCAGCATTTT.